The clone carrying this T cell receptor (beta chain) occurred a few times. The antigen is unknown. V lost 7 bases, J lost 2 bases, and 12 bases lay in between. The CDR3 has 14 amino acids. Germline-derived CDR1 and CDR2 are SEHNR and FQNEAQ (reference sequence). MiXCR was run by TCRdb on the 5' RACE reads, yielding one entry per CDR3 protein. The table lists hundreds of thousands of distinct CDR3 sequences, about 24% of them singletons. The data are from a study of identical twins. Study observations and caveats: One should note that invariant MAIT and iNKT cells could partly confound zero-insertion analyses.

Separately, the same data were catalogued under a study of T cells expressing NK-cell markers.

This TCR derives from a woman between 18 and 29 years old in good health. The gene calls are TRBV7-9 and TRBJ2-4; D remains ambiguous. Material for sequencing was CD4+ T cells sorted from blood. In DNA form, the CDR3 reads TGTGCCAGCATCCTTACAGCACCCAAAAACATTCAGTACTTC. This gives the protein CASILTAPKNIQYF.